The sequence of this T cell receptor (beta chain) was determined in a study of T cells expressing NK-cell markers. The wider study: From sorted CD3+CD56+NKG2C+, CD3+CD56+NKG2C- and CD3+CD56-NKG2C+ T cells came the TCR beta repertoires. General study findings and limits: The share of CD8+ T cells held by dominant NKG2C+ clonotypes was roughly 1.0-7.5% in about 6 donors.

With the 5' RACE reads reprocessed, TCRdb shows one record per CDR3 protein and no DNA. Here the sample table reports roughly 3,100 distinct CDR3 sequences. Its frequency marks this clonotype as medium-sized. Its antigen is not known. Germline CDR1 and CDR2: DFQATT and SNEGSKA (reference sequence). The CDR3 consists of 14 residues. The sample comprised blood T cells: a sorted CD56 or NKG2C T cell subset, CD4+ or CD8+ T cells, or bulk PBMC T cells (not recorded which). This sequence joins TRBV20-1 and TRBJ1-5. The receptor was isolated from a woman younger than 35 in good health. The CDR3 reads CSVKGSSGNQPQHF.